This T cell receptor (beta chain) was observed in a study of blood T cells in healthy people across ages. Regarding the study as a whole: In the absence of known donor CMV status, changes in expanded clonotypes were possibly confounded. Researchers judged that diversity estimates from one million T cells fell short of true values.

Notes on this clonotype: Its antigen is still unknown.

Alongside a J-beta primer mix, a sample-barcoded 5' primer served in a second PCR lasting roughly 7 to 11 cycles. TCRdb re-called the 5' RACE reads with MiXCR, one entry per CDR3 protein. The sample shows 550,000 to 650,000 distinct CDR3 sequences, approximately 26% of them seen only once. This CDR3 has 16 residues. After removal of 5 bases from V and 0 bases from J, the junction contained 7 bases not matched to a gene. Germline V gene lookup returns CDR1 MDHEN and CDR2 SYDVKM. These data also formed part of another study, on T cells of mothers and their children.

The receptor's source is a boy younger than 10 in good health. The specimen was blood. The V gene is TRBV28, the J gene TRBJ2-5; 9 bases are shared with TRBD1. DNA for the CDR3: TGTGCCAGCAGTATCCGGGACAGGGATTACCAAGAGACCCAGTACTTC. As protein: CASSIRDRDYQETQYF.